Listed below are T cell receptor beta chains from one sample, sequenced in a study of OX40 agonist ivuxolimab in advanced cancers. Assay: immunoSEQ multiplex PCR; the TCRdb copy retains only in-frame clones and omits some. There are about 50,000 clones in the sample; 91% occur only once, and 4.9% lies in the top ten. The specimen was CD4+ or CD8+ T cells sorted from blood, collected in a trial of the OX40 agonist ivuxolimab. The source of these receptors is an adult with an advanced solid tumor such as melanoma, head and neck, liver or kidney cancer. The CDR3 runs from the conserved cysteine through the conserved F or W. D genes are given only for firm matches. Clone size is not always given. Where it is, it says once, few, many or a class for expanded clones.

TRBJ2-7,TRBV27,TRBD1,-,CASSSGTGFYEQYF,TGTGCCAGCAGCTCCGGGACAGGTTTCTACGAGCAGTACTTC
TRBJ2-2,TRBV2,-,-,CASSEAGDLTGELFF,TGTGCCAGCAGTGAAGCGGGAGACCTCACCGGGGAGCTGTTTTTT
TRBJ2-1,TRBV4-1,TRBD2,-,CASSQESSGAYNEQFF,TGCGCCAGCAGCCAAGAATCTAGCGGGGCCTACAATGAGCAGTTCTTC
TRBJ1-1,TRBV7-9,-,-,CASSPRDETTNTEAFF,TGTGCCAGCAGCCCCCGGGACGAAACCACTAACACTGAAGCTTTCTTT
TRBJ2-5,TRBV29-1,-,-,CSVERGFQETQYF,TGCAGCGTTGAACGCGGGTTCCAAGAGACCCAGTACTTC
TRBJ1-5,TRBV6-5,-,-,CASSVSGQPQHF,TGTGCCAGCTCGGTCAGCGGTCAGCCCCAGCATTTT
TRBJ2-1,TRBV19,-,-,CATSISLSYNEQFF,TGTGCCACCTCAATCTCACTTTCCTACAATGAGCAGTTCTTC
TRBJ2-5,TRBV28,TRBD2,-,CASSLSAGGDRETQYF,TGTGCCAGCAGTTTGTCTGCGGGGGGGGATCGAGAGACCCAGTACTTC
TRBJ2-1,TRBV9,TRBD2,-,CASSVSLAVNNEQFF,TGTGCCAGCAGCGTATCACTAGCGGTCAACAATGAGCAGTTCTTC
TRBJ2-1,TRBV19,-,-,CASIERAVSSYNEQFF,TGTGCCAGTATCGAGCGGGCGGTAAGCTCCTACAATGAGCAGTTCTTC
TRBJ1-1,TRBV25-1,-,-,CASSVGGRTEAFF,TGTGCCAGCAGTGTTGGGGGTCGGACTGAAGCTTTCTTT
TRBJ1-2,TRBV13,-,-,CASSLGWGGSYGYTF,TGTGCCAGCAGCTTAGGTTGGGGGGGTTCCTATGGCTACACCTTC
TRBJ1-1,TRBV27,-,-,CASSLRTEAFF,TGTGCCAGCAGTTTAAGGACTGAAGCTTTCTTT
TRBJ2-5,TRBV7-9,-,-,CASSLVSVQETQYF,TGTGCCAGCAGCTTAGTTTCTGTACAAGAGACCCAGTACTTC
TRBJ1-1,TRBV7-8,-,once,CASRPTLAEAFF,TGTGCCAGCAGGCCAACGCTCGCTGAAGCTTTCTTT
TRBJ2-6,TRBV6-4,-,-,CASSDSDSGANVLTF,TGTGCCAGCAGTGACTCGGACTCTGGGGCCAACGTCCTGACTTTC
TRBJ1-1,TRBV27,-,-,CASSSLSREAFF,TGTGCCAGCAGTTCCTTATCTCGTGAAGCTTTCTTT
TRBJ1-6,TRBV5-8,-,-,CASSPRLSSYNSPLHF,TGTGCCAGCAGCCCGCGACTCAGCTCCTATAATTCACCCCTCCACTTT
TRBJ2-7,TRBV11-2,-,-,CASSAPGSIYEQYF,TGTGCCAGCAGCGCGCCGGGCAGTATCTACGAGCAGTACTTC
TRBJ2-1,TRBV4-2,-,-,CASSPWGLSDEQFF,TGTGCCAGCAGCCCCTGGGGTCTTAGCGATGAGCAGTTCTTC
TRBJ1-5,TRBV7-2,TRBD1,-,CASSPRTGEPNQPQHF,TGTGCCAGCAGCCCCAGGACAGGGGAACCCAATCAGCCCCAGCATTTT
TRBJ1-2,TRBV6-5,-,-,CASSYGGSYTF,TGTGCCAGCAGTTACGGGGGCAGCTACACCTTC
TRBJ2-7,TRBV28,TRBD2,-,CASSSLAGWSYEQYF,TGTGCCAGCAGTTCACTAGCGGGATGGTCCTACGAGCAGTACTTC
TRBJ2-2,TRBV27,-,-,CASSWGSGELFF,TGTGCCAGCAGTTGGGGGTCCGGGGAGCTGTTTTTT
TRBJ2-1,TRBV30,TRBD1,-,CAWSAGTGYNEQFF,TGTGCCTGGAGTGCCGGGACAGGCTACAATGAGCAGTTCTTC
TRBJ2-1,TRBV2,TRBD2,-,CASSEGRQGIAGGEQFF,TGTGCCAGCAGTGAGGGCCGCCAGGGGATTGCGGGGGGGGAGCAGTTCTTC
TRBJ1-1,TRBV18,-,-,CASSPGNRVNTEAFF,TGTGCCAGCTCACCGGGGAACAGGGTAAACACTGAAGCTTTCTTT
TRBJ1-4,TRBV7-9,-,-,CASSDQQGTNEKLFF,TGTGCCAGCAGCGATCAACAGGGTACTAATGAAAAACTGTTTTTT
TRBJ1-5,TRBV6-1,-,-,CASRPDSYYNQPQHF,TGTGCCAGCAGACCGGACAGCTACTACAATCAGCCCCAGCATTTT
TRBJ2-7,TRBV7-6,-,-,CASSLGAGSYEQYF,TGTGCCAGCAGCTTAGGGGCTGGGTCCTACGAGCAGTACTTC
TRBJ2-3,TRBV28,TRBD2,-,CASSSGTSGRFSDTQYF,TGTGCCAGCAGTTCCGGGACTAGCGGGAGATTTTCAGATACGCAGTATTTT
TRBJ2-1,TRBV6-1,TRBD1,-,CASSDGTDVYNEQFF,TGTGCCAGCAGCGACGGGACAGACGTTTACAATGAGCAGTTCTTC
TRBJ1-6,TRBV6-5,-,medium-sized,CASSPIREKISPLHF,TGTGCCAGCAGTCCGATCCGGGAGAAGATTTCACCCCTCCACTTT
TRBJ1-5,TRBV19,TRBD1,-,CASEDRAFSNQPQHF,TGTGCCAGCGAGGACAGGGCCTTTAGCAATCAGCCCCAGCATTTT
TRBJ2-3,TRBV9,-,-,CASGLGGGGVTDTQYF,TGTGCCAGCGGCCTTGGAGGGGGCGGGGTGACAGATACGCAGTATTTT
TRBJ1-1,TRBV27,-,-,CASSLYLNTEAFF,TGTGCCAGCAGTTTATACCTGAACACTGAAGCTTTCTTT
TRBJ1-5,TRBV28,-,-,CASSLVGGNQPQHF,TGTGCCAGCAGTTTAGTTGGGGGCAATCAGCCCCAGCATTTT
TRBJ2-7,TRBV11-3,TRBD2,-,CASSFSGGEQYF,TGTGCCAGCAGCTTCAGCGGGGGCGAGCAGTACTTC
TRBJ2-2,TRBV11-3,-,-,CASSDLDPGELFF,TGTGCCAGCAGCGACTTGGACCCCGGGGAGCTGTTTTTT
TRBJ1-1,TRBV9,-,-,CASSQGGYNTEAFF,TGTGCCAGCAGCCAGGGAGGGTATAACACTGAAGCTTTCTTT
TRBJ2-2,TRBV27,-,-,CASSLYAGDYTGELFF,TGTGCCAGCAGTTTATATGCAGGGGATTACACCGGGGAGCTGTTTTTT
TRBJ2-3,TRBV19,-,few,CASSMGDSSTDTQYF,TGTGCCAGTAGTATGGGGGACTCCAGCACAGATACGCAGTATTTT